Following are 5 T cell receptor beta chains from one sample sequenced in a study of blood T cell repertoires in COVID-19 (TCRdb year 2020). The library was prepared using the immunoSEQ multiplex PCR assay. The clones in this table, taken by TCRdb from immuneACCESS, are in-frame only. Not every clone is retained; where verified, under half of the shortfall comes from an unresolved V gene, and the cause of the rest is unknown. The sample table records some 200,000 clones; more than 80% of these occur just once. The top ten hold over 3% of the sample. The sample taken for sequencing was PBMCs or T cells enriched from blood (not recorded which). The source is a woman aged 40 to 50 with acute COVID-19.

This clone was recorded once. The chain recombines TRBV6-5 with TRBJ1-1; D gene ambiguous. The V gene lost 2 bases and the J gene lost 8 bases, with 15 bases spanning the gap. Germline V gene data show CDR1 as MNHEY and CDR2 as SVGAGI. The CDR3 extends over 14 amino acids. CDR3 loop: CASSYEGLPWEAFF. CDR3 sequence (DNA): TGTGCCAGCAGTTACGAAGGACTGCCCTGGGAAGCTTTCTTT.

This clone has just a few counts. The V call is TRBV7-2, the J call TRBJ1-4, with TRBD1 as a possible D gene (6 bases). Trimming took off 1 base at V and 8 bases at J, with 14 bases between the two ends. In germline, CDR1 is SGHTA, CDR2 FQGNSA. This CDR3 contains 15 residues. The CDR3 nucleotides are TGTGCCAGCAGCTTAGAATTCGGGCAGGGGGAAAAACTGTTTTTT. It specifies CASSLEFGQGEKLFF.

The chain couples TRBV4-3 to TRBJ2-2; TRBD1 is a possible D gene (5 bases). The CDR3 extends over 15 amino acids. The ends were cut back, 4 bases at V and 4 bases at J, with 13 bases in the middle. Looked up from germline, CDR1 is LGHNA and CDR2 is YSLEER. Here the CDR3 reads CASSRKVQATGELFF. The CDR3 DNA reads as TGCGCCAGCAGCCGAAAAGTACAGGCCACCGGGGAGCTGTTTTTT.

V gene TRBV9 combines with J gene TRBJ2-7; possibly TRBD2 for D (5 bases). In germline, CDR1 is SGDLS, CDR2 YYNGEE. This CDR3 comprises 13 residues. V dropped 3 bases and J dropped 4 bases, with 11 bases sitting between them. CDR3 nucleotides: TGTGCCAGCAGCGGCACTAGTGCGTACGAGCAGTACTTC. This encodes CASSGTSAYEQYF. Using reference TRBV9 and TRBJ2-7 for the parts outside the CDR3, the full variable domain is DSGVTQTPKHLITATGQRVTLRCSPRSGDLSVYWYQQSLDQGLQFLIQYYNGEERAKGNILERFSAQQFPDLHSELNLSSLELGDSALYFCASSGTSAYEQYFGPGTRLTVT.

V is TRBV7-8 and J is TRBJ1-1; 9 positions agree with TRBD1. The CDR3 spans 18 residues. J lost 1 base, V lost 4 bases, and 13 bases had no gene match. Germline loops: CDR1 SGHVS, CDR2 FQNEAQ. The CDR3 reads CASSSQWGTGFQNTEAFF. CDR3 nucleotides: TGTGCCAGCAGCTCCCAGTGGGGGACAGGGTTTCAGAACACTGAAGCTTTCTTT.